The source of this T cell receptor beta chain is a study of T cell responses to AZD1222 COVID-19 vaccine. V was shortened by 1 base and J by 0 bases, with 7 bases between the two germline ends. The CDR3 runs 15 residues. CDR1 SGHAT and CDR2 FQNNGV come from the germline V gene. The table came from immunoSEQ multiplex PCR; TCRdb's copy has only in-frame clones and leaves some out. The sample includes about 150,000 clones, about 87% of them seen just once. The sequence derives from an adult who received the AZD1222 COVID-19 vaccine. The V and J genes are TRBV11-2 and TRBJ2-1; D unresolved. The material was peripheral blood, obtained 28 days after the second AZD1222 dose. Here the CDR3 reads CASSLGPPSYNEQFF. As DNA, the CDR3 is TGTGCCAGCAGCTTAGGTCCACCCTCCTACAATGAGCAGTTCTTC.